This is a list of T cell receptor beta chains from one sample in a study of blood T cell repertoires in COVID-19. Only in-frame clones appear in the TCRdb table, and some are missing; sequencing was by immunoSEQ multiplex PCR. The data contain some 130,000 clones, around 73% of them singletons. Sequencing used peripheral blood. These receptor sequences come from a man aged 55-75 years who had recovered from COVID-19. CDR3s include the opening cysteine and the closing phenylalanine or tryptophan. D genes are given only for firm matches. The size field is filled for only some rows; it gives once, few, many or a size class.

clone_size	j_call	d_call	v_call	cdr3_aa	cdr3_nt
NA	TRBJ2-3	NA	TRBV19	CASTEPGSDTQYF	TGTGCCAGCACGGAGCCCGGGTCAGATACGCAGTATTTT
NA	TRBJ2-4	NA	TRBV5-5	CASSKDTSMYIQYF	TGTGCCAGCAGCAAGGACACGTCGATGTACATTCAGTACTTC
NA	TRBJ2-1	NA	TRBV28	CASSPPPHIEQFF	TGTGCCAGCAGTCCCCCCCCGCACATAGAGCAGTTCTTC
NA	TRBJ2-7	NA	TRBV11-2	CASSPRQITYEQYF	TGTGCCAGCAGCCCCAGACAGATTACCTACGAGCAGTACTTC
once	TRBJ1-3	TRBD1	TRBV28	CASSAPGTDGNTIYF	TGTGCCAGCAGTGCGCCCGGGACAGATGGAAACACCATATATTTT
NA	TRBJ1-1	TRBD1	TRBV29-1	CSVERTGSLTEAFF	TGCAGCGTTGAACGGACAGGCTCGCTCACTGAAGCTTTCTTT
NA	TRBJ1-5	NA	TRBV3-1/TRBV3-2	CASSGLGGPPQHF	TGTGCCAGCAGCGGACTGGGGGGACCGCCCCAGCATTTT
NA	TRBJ2-1	NA	TRBV15	CATSRDMASSNEQFF	TGTGCCACCAGCAGAGATATGGCTAGTAGCAATGAGCAGTTCTTC
NA	TRBJ2-4	NA	TRBV1	CTSSQDDGGF	TGCACCAGCAGCCAAGATGATGGGGGGTTC
many	TRBJ2-7	NA	TRBV28	CASSIQVGGGYEQYF	TGTGCCAGCAGCATACAAGTCGGGGGAGGCTACGAGCAGTACTTC
NA	TRBJ2-3	TRBD2	TRBV28	CASSSTRTLAGEVGLDTQYF	TGTGCCAGCAGTTCCACTAGGACTCTAGCGGGAGAGGTCGGTCTAGATACGCAGTATTTT
few	TRBJ1-2	NA	TRBV7-9	CASSSDSRNYGYTF	TGTGCCAGCAGCTCAGACAGTAGGAACTATGGCTACACCTTC
NA	TRBJ2-7	NA	TRBV10-2	CASSGGDLYEQYF	TGCGCCAGCAGTGGGGGGGACCTCTACGAGCAGTACTTC
NA	TRBJ2-5	TRBD2	TRBV7-2	CASSLAAQRGIQYF	TGTGCCAGCAGCTTAGCGGCTCAGCGGGGGATACAGTACTTC
NA	TRBJ1-2	NA	TRBV28	CASSPEEGYTF	TGTGCCAGCAGTCCCGAGGAAGGCTACACCTTC
NA	TRBJ1-1	NA	TRBV27	CASSQVQGVAFF	TGTGCCAGCAGTCAAGTACAGGGCGTAGCTTTCTTT
NA	TRBJ1-1	NA	TRBV4-3	CASSQVAGLAGRGAFF	TGCGCCAGCAGCCAAGTTGCAGGCCTTGCTGGGAGAGGGGCTTTCTTT
NA	TRBJ2-3	TRBD1	TRBV5-4	CASSLDRTGGANTQYF	TGTGCCAGCAGCTTGGATAGGACAGGGGGCGCAAATACGCAGTATTTT
NA	TRBJ2-7	TRBD1	TRBV7-2	CASSRITSTGGYEQYF	TGTGCCAGCAGCCGCATCACCTCGACAGGGGGCTACGAGCAGTACTTC
NA	TRBJ2-7	NA	TRBV6-6	CASSSRDTLSYEQYF	TGTGCCAGCAGTAGCCGGGACACTCTTTCCTACGAGCAGTACTTC
NA	TRBJ2-3	TRBD2	TRBV7-9	CASSLASGWTDTQYF	TGTGCCAGCAGCTTGGCTAGCGGGTGGACAGATACGCAGTATTTT
once	TRBJ2-3	NA	TRBV7-9	CASSSRTVRRYF	TGTGCCAGCAGCTCCCGGACAGTTAGGAGGTATTTT
NA	TRBJ1-2	NA	TRBV7-9	CASSSQVGGYGYTF	TGTGCCAGCAGCTCCCAGGTGGGGGGCTATGGCTACACCTTC
NA	TRBJ1-1	NA	TRBV6-2/TRBV6-3	CASSWTGDVTEAFF	TGTGCCAGCAGCTGGACCGGGGATGTCACTGAAGCTTTCTTT
NA	TRBJ1-1	NA	TRBV7-3	CASSLKGDTQTGAFF	TGTGCCAGCAGCTTAAAAGGGGACACGCAAACTGGGGCTTTCTTT
NA	TRBJ2-5	NA	TRBV14	CASSQVRGTQYF	TGTGCCAGCAGCCAGGTCAGGGGGACCCAGTACTTC
NA	TRBJ2-2	TRBD1	TRBV3-1/TRBV3-2	CASSQVHDRGYYGELFF	TGTGCCAGCAGCCAGGTTCATGACAGGGGATACTACGGGGAGCTGTTTTTT
few	TRBJ2-2	TRBD2	TRBV9	CASSGLAGGISGELFF	TGTGCCAGCAGTGGACTAGCGGGGGGAATATCCGGGGAGCTGTTTTTT
NA	TRBJ2-3	NA	TRBV10-3	CAISESGVGDTQYF	TGTGCCATCAGTGAGTCGGGAGTAGGAGATACGCAGTATTTT
NA	TRBJ2-1	NA	TRBV24-1	CATSDLGARTDGEQFF	TGTGCCACCAGTGATTTGGGGGCCCGGACAGACGGTGAGCAGTTCTTC
NA	TRBJ2-2	NA	TRBV10-3	CAISDSPTGEELFF	TGTGCCATCAGTGACTCACCCACAGGTGAGGAGCTGTTTTTT
NA	TRBJ1-5	NA	TRBV30	CAWSQGLTNQPQHF	TGTGCCTGGAGCCAAGGACTGACCAATCAGCCCCAGCATTTT
NA	TRBJ2-3	NA	TRBV7-3	CASSPPGTDTQYF	TGTGCCAGCAGCCCCCCGGGCACAGATACGCAGTATTTT
NA	TRBJ1-2	NA	TRBV4-3	CASSQDYGGSGAYGYTF	TGCGCCAGCAGCCAAGATTACGGAGGGTCAGGAGCCTATGGCTACACCTTC
NA	TRBJ2-1	TRBD1	TRBV4-2	CASSQGTGTGGHNEQFF	TGTGCCAGCAGCCAAGGAACTGGGACAGGGGGTCACAATGAGCAGTTCTTC
NA	TRBJ1-1	NA	TRBV3-1/TRBV3-2	CASSQVNSEAFF	TGTGCCAGCAGCCAAGTGAACAGTGAAGCTTTCTTT
few	TRBJ2-5	NA	TRBV6-2/TRBV6-3	CASSYSGFGQHQETQYF	TGTGCCAGCAGTTACTCCGGCTTCGGACAGCATCAAGAGACCCAGTACTTC
NA	TRBJ2-4	NA	TRBV7-2	CATGTRDGAKNIQYF	TGTGCCACAGGGACTCGGGATGGAGCCAAAAACATTCAGTACTTC
once	TRBJ2-2	TRBD1	TRBV5-1	CASSLALGTGGSGELFF	TGCGCCAGCAGCTTGGCCTTGGGGACAGGGGGCTCCGGGGAGCTGTTTTTT
NA	TRBJ1-2	NA	TRBV5-4	CASSPPGDYGYTF	TGTGCCAGCAGCCCGCCTGGAGACTATGGCTACACCTTC
NA	TRBJ2-5	TRBD2	TRBV6-5	CASSLLAGEGETQYF	TGTGCCAGCAGCCTACTAGCGGGAGAGGGAGAGACCCAGTACTTC
many	TRBJ1-2	NA	TRBV19	CASSSPPGHYGYTF	TGTGCCAGTAGTAGTCCTCCAGGGCACTATGGCTACACCTTC
NA	TRBJ1-2	TRBD1	TRBV7-2	CASRGAGQGVLYGYTF	TGTGCCAGCAGGGGCGCGGGACAGGGGGTCCTCTATGGCTACACCTTC
NA	TRBJ1-6	NA	TRBV7-9	CASSLAGADNSPLHF	TGTGCCAGCAGCTTAGCAGGGGCCGATAATTCACCCCTCCACTTT
NA	TRBJ2-5	NA	TRBV12-3/TRBV12-4	CASSPLPVETQYF	TGTGCCAGCAGCCCACTCCCGGTAGAGACCCAGTACTTC